The 31 T cell receptor beta chains below come from one sample, sequenced in a study of beta chain features in type 1 diabetes. Since all of the isolated RNA was reverse transcribed, expressed TCRB transcripts were what got sequenced. The assay was immunoSEQ multiplex PCR, and TCRdb's table has in-frame clones only and misses some. Among around 200,000 clones, around 13% were seen once, and the ten largest hold 0.55% to 0.8%. The material sequenced was central memory CD4+ T cells from blood. These receptors were collected from a woman in her late teens or twenties in good health.

This clone has just a few counts. The gene calls are TRBV5-1 and TRBJ1-2, with TRBD1 as a possible D gene (6 bases). V was shortened by 1 base and J by 4 bases, with 14 bases between the two germline ends. Looked up from germline, CDR1 is SGHRS and CDR2 is YFSETQ. The CDR3 covers 15 residues. The CDR3 DNA reads as TGCGCCAGCAGCTTGATGGCAGGGGCAGGCTATGGCTACACCTTC. This gives the protein CASSLMAGAGYGYTF.

This clone was seen only a few times. The genes are TRBV2 and TRBJ2-1; a weak D match, TRBD2 (5 bases). Germline CDR1 SNHLY, CDR2 FYNNEI. V lost 10 bases to trimming and J lost 6 bases, with 10 bases between them. This CDR3 contains 11 residues. The CDR3 sequence is CANTRANEQFF. The DNA of the CDR3 is TGTGCCAACACTAGGGCCAATGAGCAGTTCTTC.

This clone was detected a few times. The chain joins TRBV9 to TRBJ2-6; no clear D. Germline-derived CDR1 and CDR2 are SGDLS and YYNGEE. The V and J ends lost 0 bases and 0 bases respectively, with 4 bases between them. This CDR3 contains 15 residues. The CDR3 coding sequence is TGTGCCAGCAGCGTAGGACACTCTGGGGCCAACGTCCTGACTTTC. Its translation: CASSVGHSGANVLTF.

This clone was seen more than once but under ten times. The chain links TRBV6-6 to TRBJ1-5; tentative D call: TRBD1 (6 bases). Trimming removed 8 bases at V and 4 bases at J, with 15 bases between. This CDR3 spans 14 amino acids. Germline V lookup: CDR1 MNHNY, CDR2 SVGAGI (reference sequence). The CDR3 spells CASEEGGGNQPQHF. The CDR3 DNA sequence: TGTGCCAGCGAGGAAGGGGGAGGGAATCAGCCCCAGCATTTT.

This clone was observed once. This rearrangement joins TRBV2 to TRBJ2-3, with D perhaps matching TRBD2 (5 bases). Germline V lookup: CDR1 SNHLY, CDR2 FYNNEI. There are 16 residues in the CDR3. V was cut by 3 bases and J by 0 bases, with 13 bases left in between. The CDR3 spells CASSEEARASTDTQYF. DNA for the CDR3: TGTGCCAGCAGTGAGGAGGCAAGGGCCAGCACAGATACGCAGTATTTT.

This clone occurred a few times. Other DNA sequences in the sample encode the same CDR3. This chain uses TRBV29-1 with TRBJ2-7; D remains ambiguous. The germline V gene encodes CDR1 SQVTM and CDR2 ANQGSEA. Trimming removed 4 bases at V and 0 bases at J, with 7 bases between. This CDR3 is 12 amino acids long. CDR3 residues: CSVARSSYEQYF. The CDR3 coding sequence is TGCAGCGTTGCTAGGAGCTCCTACGAGCAGTACTTC.

This clone has more than one count but fewer than ten. The chain carries TRBV20-1 and TRBJ1-2; the D is unclear. The CDR3 has 11 amino acids. Germline CDR1 reads DFQATT; CDR2 reads SNEGSKA (reference sequence). With 6 bases removed from V and 0 bases from J, the gap between germline ends came to 5 bases. CDR3 amino acids: CSAETNYGYTF. CDR3 DNA: TGCAGTGCCGAGACTAACTATGGCTACACCTTC.

In this sample, this clone turned up a few times. The gene calls are TRBV9 and TRBJ2-4; 7 nucleotides align to TRBD1. The CDR3 extends over 15 amino acids. J gave up 5 bases and V 3 bases, and 8 bases lay outside the gene matches. The germline V gene has CDR1 SGDLS and CDR2 YYNGEE. The CDR3 DNA follows: TGTGCCAGCAGCGCCCGACAGGGCTTAGAAAACATTCAGTACTTC. Protein: CASSARQGLENIQYF.

The J gene is TRBJ1-2, the V gene TRBV6-1; no reliable D call. The CDR3 is 11 amino acids. From germline, CDR1 is MNHNS and CDR2 SASEGT. Trimming cost V 2 bases and J 14 bases, with 12 bases left between them. CDR3 coding DNA: TGTGCCAGCAGTGAACGCGGGGATCAAACCTTC. This codes for CASSERGDQTF.

The chain links TRBV7-3 to TRBJ2-3; D unclear. From germline, CDR1 is SGHTA and CDR2 FQGTGA. V shed 5 bases and J shed 2 bases, with 2 bases lying between them. This CDR3 is built from 11 residues. CDR3 amino acids: CASSHTDTQYF. The CDR3 DNA is TGTGCCAGCAGCCACACAGATACGCAGTATTTT.

This clone was counted between two and nine times. The genes are TRBV30 and TRBJ2-5, with TRBD1 matching over 8 bases. Trimming at V came to 6 bases and at J to 4 bases, leaving 4 bases not matched to a gene. CDR1 is GTSNPN, CDR2 SVGIG, per germline (reference sequence). This CDR3 comprises 12 residues. CDR3 sequence (DNA): TGTGCCTGTTCGACAGGGGTAGAGACCCAGTACTTC. Protein: CACSTGVETQYF.

This chain joins TRBV29-1 and TRBJ2-1; 9 bases map to TRBD2. The germline gives CDR1 SQVTM, CDR2 ANQGSEA. The length of the CDR3 is 15 residues. V shed 6 bases, J shed 5 bases, and the junction held 11 bases outside the gene matches. The CDR3 is CSVPPWASGNNEQFF. The CDR3 DNA follows: TGCAGCGTACCGCCGTGGGCTAGCGGGAACAATGAGCAGTTCTTC.

This clone was picked up a small number of times. The chain uses TRBV28 and TRBJ2-3, with unresolved D. This CDR3 has 12 residues. Germline V CDR1 and CDR2: MDHEN, SYDVKM. The V end lost 7 bases, the J end lost 2 bases, and 7 bases lay between the germline ends. In nucleotides, the CDR3 is TGTGCCAGCACGGGTCCCACAGATACGCAGTATTTT. Protein: CASTGPTDTQYF.

This clone was counted between two and nine times. The gene calls are TRBV14 and TRBJ2-7, with unresolved D. Between the trimmed V and J ends, which lost 0 bases and 0 bases, there was a span of 9 bases. CDR3 length: 15 amino acids. Germline CDR1 is SGHDN and CDR2 is FVKESK. The CDR3 loop is CASSQETVASYEQYF. The CDR3 bases are TGTGCCAGCAGCCAAGAAACTGTTGCCTCCTACGAGCAGTACTTC.

This clone occurred a few times. The chain links TRBV11-2 to TRBJ2-1, with 9 bases aligning to TRBD1. Germline trimming cut 4 bases from V and 8 bases from J; bases unmatched to any gene: 6. Germline V lookup: CDR1 SGHAT, CDR2 FQNNGV. CDR3 length: 14 amino acids. The CDR3 nucleotides are TGTGCCAGCAGCTCGCGGGGACAGGGCTATGAGCAGTTCTTC. It encodes CASSSRGQGYEQFF.

Only a few counts were recorded for this clone. V gene TRBV4-1 combines with J gene TRBJ1-5, with a possible D match to TRBD1 (6 bases). V was pared by 0 bases and J by 11 bases, with 14 bases between. The CDR3 length is 14 residues. Germline V gives CDR1 MGHRA, CDR2 YSYEKL. The CDR3 sequence: CASSQDRGNLAQHF. The DNA for the CDR3 is TGCGCCAGCAGCCAAGATAGGGGGAATCTGGCCCAGCATTTT.

The V and J genes are TRBV27 and TRBJ1-5; D might be TRBD1 (5 bases). Trimming left V 2 bases short and J 2 bases short, with 13 bases between. The germline V gene encodes CDR1 MNHEY and CDR2 SMNVEV (reference sequence). The CDR3 is 16 residues long. The CDR3 DNA sequence: TGTGCCAGCAGTTTAAATGGGGCCTTTGGCAATCAGCCCCAGCATTTT. Protein product: CASSLNGAFGNQPQHF.

This clone was observed a few times. The chain employs TRBV7-9 and TRBJ2-6, with D perhaps TRBD1 (5 bases). This CDR3 is built from 17 residues. Germline values: CDR1 SEHNR, CDR2 FQNEAQ (reference sequence). V gave up 0 bases and J gave up 0 bases, with 9 bases separating them. DNA of the CDR3: TGTGCCAGCAGCTTAGCCCAGGGTTACTCTGGGGCCAACGTCCTGACTTTC. This codes for CASSLAQGYSGANVLTF.

This clone has just a few counts. The chain recombines TRBV7-9 with TRBJ2-7; TRBD1 agrees at 7 bases. The CDR3 is made up of 13 amino acids. J lost 2 bases, V lost 6 bases, and 4 bases had no gene match. Germline V CDR1 and CDR2: SEHNR, FQNEAQ (reference sequence). CDR3 sequence (DNA): TGTGCCAGCAGGTACGGGACAGCCTACGAGCAGTACTTC. This gives the protein CASRYGTAYEQYF.

The CDR3 reads CASSPPRAREKFVGQFF. The CDR3 DNA is TGTGCCAGCTCACCTCCTAGGGCGCGGGAGAAGTTTGTAGGGCAGTTCTTC. The chain uses TRBV18 and TRBJ2-1, with 7 bases aligning to TRBD2. The trim removed 3 bases at V and 12 bases at J, leaving 20 bases unmatched. The germline V gene encodes CDR1 KGHSH and CDR2 LQKENI. CDR3 length: 17 residues. Combining the CDR3 with reference TRBV18 and TRBJ2-1 gives the whole variable domain NAGVMQNPRHLVRRRGQEARLRCSPMKGHSHVYWYRQLPEEGLKFMVYLQKENIIDESGMPKERFSAEFPKEGPSILRIQQVVRGDSAAYFCASSPPRAREKFVGQFFGPGTRLTVL.

This clone turned up a few times. The chain carries TRBV14 and TRBJ2-3; D remains ambiguous. Trimming shortened V by 0 bases and J by 5 bases, and 3 bases separated the two germline ends. This CDR3 comprises 12 residues. Per germline, CDR1 SGHDN and CDR2 FVKESK. The CDR3 loop is CASSQEQDTQYF. The CDR3 DNA reads TGTGCCAGCAGCCAAGAACAAGATACGCAGTATTTT.

This clone was detected a few times. The rearrangement links TRBV18 to TRBJ2-7; D gene unclear. Per the germline V gene, CDR1 is KGHSH and CDR2 is LQKENI. Trimming stripped 6 bases from V and 2 bases from J, with 5 bases between. The CDR3 extends over 11 amino acids. CDR3 sequence reads: CASSSPYEQYF. The CDR3 nucleotides read TGTGCCAGCTCCTCTCCCTACGAGCAGTACTTC.

The table lists this clone with a few counts. The chain couples TRBV6-5 to TRBJ2-6; a weak D match, TRBD1 (5 bases). The germline gives CDR1 MNHEY, CDR2 SVGAGI. This CDR3 is built from 14 residues. Trimming removed 6 bases at V and 1 base at J, with 7 bases between. CDR3 region: CASSPGSGANVLTF. DNA for the CDR3: TGTGCCAGCAGCCCAGGGTCTGGGGCCAACGTCCTGACTTTC.

In this sample, this clone turned up a few times. V gene TRBV29-1 combines with J gene TRBJ2-5; 12 nucleotides agree with TRBD2. With 6 bases clipped from V and 6 bases from J, the junction kept 8 bases outside the gene matches. The CDR3 contains 14 residues. Looked up from germline, CDR1 is SQVTM and CDR2 is ANQGSEA. CDR3 residues: CSVRLAGGLKTQYF. The DNA of the CDR3 is TGCAGCGTCCGGCTAGCGGGAGGGCTGAAGACCCAGTACTTC.

The chain uses TRBV7-3 and TRBJ2-6, with 12 bases that match TRBD2. Trimming cost V 3 bases and J 1 base; bases outside gene matches: 4. The CDR3 is 18 amino acids. Looked up from germline, CDR1 is SGHTA and CDR2 is FQGTGA. CDR3 sequence reads: CASSFRLAGVSGANVLTF. The CDR3 nucleotides are TGTGCCAGCAGCTTCCGACTAGCGGGAGTGTCTGGGGCCAACGTCCTGACTTTC.

This clone occurred a few times. V and J are TRBV7-3 and TRBJ2-1; a possible D gene is TRBD2 (6 bases). The ends were cut back, 0 bases at V and 8 bases at J, with 11 bases in the middle. Germline CDR1 is SGHTA and CDR2 is FQGTGA. The CDR3 totals 14 residues. For the CDR3, the DNA is TGTGCCAGCAGCTTAACCGGGAGAAGGGATGAGCAGTTCTTC. Protein sequence: CASSLTGRRDEQFF.

The V call is TRBV14, the J call TRBJ2-1; TRBD2 matches at 13 bases. The length of the CDR3 is 17 residues. Per germline, CDR1 SGHDN and CDR2 FVKESK. Trimming at V came to 4 bases and at J to 8 bases, leaving 11 bases not matched to a gene. DNA for the CDR3: TGTGCCAGCAGCCCCCGTCTGGGACTAGCGGGACTCTATGAGCAGTTCTTC. This encodes CASSPRLGLAGLYEQFF.

The gene calls are TRBV30 and TRBJ2-3; the match to TRBD1 covers 9 bases. The ends lost 4 bases at V and 0 bases at J; junction bases unmatched: 5. CDR1 is GTSNPN, CDR2 SVGIG, per germline (reference sequence). The CDR3 extends over 15 amino acids. The CDR3 is CAWILGQGSTDTQYF. The CDR3 DNA sequence: TGTGCCTGGATTCTTGGACAGGGGAGCACAGATACGCAGTATTTT.

This chain links TRBV29-1 with TRBJ2-5, with 12 bases lining up with TRBD1. This CDR3 region has 12 residues. V shed 6 bases and J 5 bases; nucleotides not matched to a gene: 1. Germline loops: CDR1 SQVTM, CDR2 ANQGSEA. This chain's CDR3 is CSVGTGGETQYF. CDR3 sequence (DNA): TGCAGCGTCGGGACAGGGGGCGAGACCCAGTACTTC.

This clone occurred once. This CDR3 is CASSRHANTGELFF. The CDR3 bases are TGTGCCAGCAGTCGACACGCGAACACCGGGGAGCTGTTTTTT. V is TRBV6-5 and J is TRBJ2-2, with D unclear. Germline assignment: CDR1 MNHEY and CDR2 SVGAGI. CDR3 length equals 14 residues. The ends were cut back, 5 bases at V and 0 bases at J, with 7 bases in the middle.

The table lists this clone with a few counts. The chain has TRBV19 and TRBJ2-1, with 7 bases aligning to TRBD2. The J segment lost 3 bases and the V segment lost 1 base, leaving 6 bases of the junction unmatched. Germline V gene lookup returns CDR1 LNHDA and CDR2 SQIVND (reference sequence). The CDR3 is 16 residues long. CDR3 nucleotide sequence: TGTGCCAGTAGTATAGGGGGCGGGAGAGGCTACAATGAGCAGTTCTTC. It is translated as CASSIGGGRGYNEQFF. The entire variable domain, with the rest obtained from reference TRBV19 and TRBJ2-1, is as follows: DGGITQSPKYLFRKEGQNVTLSCEQNLNHDAMYWYRQDPGQGLRLIYYSQIVNDFQKGDIAEGYSVSREKKESFPLTVTSAQKNPTAFYLCASSIGGGRGYNEQFFGPGTRLTVL.